What follows are 5 T cell receptor beta chains derived from one specimen sequenced in a study of cytomegalovirus exposure and HLA in healthy donors (dated by TCRdb to about 2017). Receptor amplification or capture employed the immunoSEQ multiplex PCR assay. The multiplex PCR relied on a mix of 60 forward primers for TCR Vbeta segments and 13 reverse primers for TCR Jbeta segments. TCRdb re-hosts the immuneACCESS table, in-frame sequences only. Its copies lack some clones; in the studies checked, an unresolved V gene accounts for under half of them, and the cause for the rest is not known. This sample lists around 170,000 clones; 75% to 90% were detected once. About 1.3% of the sample goes to the ten largest clones. The specimen was PBMCs. The receptors derive from a girl aged 5-17 years in good health and CMV-seropositive.

The J gene is TRBJ2-7, the V gene TRBV27; a possible D gene is TRBD2 (6 bases). The germline V gene encodes CDR1 MNHEY and CDR2 SMNVEV (reference sequence). V dropped 4 bases and J dropped 3 bases, with 10 bases sitting between them. The CDR3 is 13 residues long. CDR3 region: CASSSGTYYEQYF. The CDR3 nucleotides read TGTGCCAGCAGTTCCGGGACTTACTACGAGCAGTACTTC.

This clone showed up just a few times. V gene TRBV7-9 combines with J gene TRBJ2-7; 9 bases fit TRBD2. This CDR3 comprises 14 residues. J gave up 3 bases and V 4 bases, and 4 bases lay outside the gene matches. Germline V gives CDR1 SEHNR, CDR2 FQNEAQ (reference sequence). DNA of the CDR3: TGTGCCAGCAGCTCCGGGACTAGCCGCTACGAGCAGTACTTC. Translating gives CASSSGTSRYEQYF.

This clone was detected only a few times. J is TRBJ1-4 and V is TRBV4-3, with a weak D call TRBD1 (5 bases). V lost 3 bases and J 7 bases, leaving 15 bases between the germline ends. In germline, CDR1 is LGHNA, CDR2 YSLEER. The CDR3 has 15 amino acids. CDR3 region: CASSQATAVREKLFF. The CDR3 nucleotides read TGCGCCAGCAGCCAGGCGACAGCAGTGCGTGAAAAACTGTTTTTT.

The sample holds a few counts of this clone. The chain carries TRBV4-1 and TRBJ1-1; 8 bases are a match to TRBD1. Germline trimming cut 4 bases from V and 1 base from J; bases unmatched to any gene: 11. This CDR3 comprises 17 residues. Germline V gene lookup returns CDR1 MGHRA and CDR2 YSYEKL. The CDR3 coding sequence is TGCGCCAGCAGCCGAGGGACAGGACGGGTTCCGAACACTGAAGCTTTCTTT. This gives the protein CASSRGTGRVPNTEAFF.

The chain employs TRBV6-5 and TRBJ1-1; a possible D gene is TRBD1 (5 bases). Germline V gene sequence: CDR1 MNHEY, CDR2 SVGAGI. Trimming took off 0 bases at V and 4 bases at J, with 9 bases between the two ends. The CDR3 covers 14 residues. Here the CDR3 DNA reads TGTGCCAGCAGTTACTCGGGCCAGGGCACTGAAGCTTTCTTT. Translation gives CASSYSGQGTEAFF.